A single sample is the source of the 14 T cell receptor beta chains below, sequenced in a study of graft-versus-host responses after intestinal transplantation. Libraries were prepared by immunoSEQ multiplex PCR; TCRdb keeps only in-frame clonotypes and omits some of them. The table has some 43,000 clones, approximately 94% seen once; the top ten hold around 1.4%. The sample here was PBMCs, taken around 48 weeks after intestinal transplant. The source of these receptors is a human patient who received an intestinal transplant, so some T cells may come from the graft donor.

The chain combines TRBV19 with TRBJ2-5; TRBD2 agrees at 10 bases. V was pared by 5 bases and J by 4 bases, with 7 bases of the junction left unmatched. CDR1 is LNHDA and CDR2 is SQIVND in the germline V gene (reference sequence). CDR3 length equals 15 residues. This CDR3 reads CASSRLAGGIETQYF. The CDR3 DNA reads as TGTGCCAGTAGTCGTTTAGCGGGAGGTATAGAGACCCAGTACTTC.

J is TRBJ2-3 and V is TRBV10-3; D is possibly TRBD2 (5 bases). This CDR3 contains 13 residues. Germline V gives CDR1 ENHRY, CDR2 SYGVKD. Trimming took 4 bases from V and 3 from J, leaving 8 bases between them. This chain's CDR3 is CAISVRLTDTQYF. DNA for the CDR3: TGTGCCATCAGTGTTCGACTAACAGATACGCAGTATTTT.

The rearrangement uses TRBV6-5 and TRBJ1-1, with a weak D call TRBD1 (5 bases). CDR3 size: 16 residues. The V gene's germline CDR1 is MNHEY and CDR2 SVGAGI. Trimming pared 0 bases from V and 6 bases from J, leaving 17 bases between. This CDR3 is CASSYSTAGYGAEAFF. The DNA of the CDR3 is TGTGCCAGCAGTTACTCTACTGCAGGGTACGGCGCTGAAGCTTTCTTT.

The chain uses TRBV30 and TRBJ1-5, with D unresolved. Germline CDR1 reads GTSNPN; CDR2 reads SVGIG (reference sequence). Trimming left V 0 bases short and J 4 bases short, with 4 bases between. There are 12 residues in the CDR3. The chain's CDR3 is CAWSVPNQPQHF. DNA of the CDR3: TGTGCCTGGAGTGTACCTAATCAGCCCCAGCATTTT.

The J gene is TRBJ2-1, the V gene TRBV29-1; 12 bases are shared with TRBD2. CDR3 length equals 14 residues. Germline V gene data show CDR1 as SQVTM and CDR2 as ANQGSEA. V trimming: 7 bases; J trimming: 10 bases; junction bases outside the gene matches: 11. This CDR3 is CSGSASGRAAEQFF. Here the CDR3 DNA reads TGCAGCGGATCTGCTAGCGGGAGGGCCGCGGAGCAGTTCTTC.

The chain couples TRBV11-3 to TRBJ2-1; D not certain. The V end was cut by 1 base, the J end by 8 bases, with 12 bases between. The CDR3 covers 14 residues. Germline V gene sequence: CDR1 SGHNT, CDR2 YENEEA. The CDR3 DNA follows: TGTGCCAGCAGCTTAGGTAAGGGTTTGCATGAGCAGTTCTTC. Translating gives CASSLGKGLHEQFF.

J is TRBJ2-3 and V is TRBV6-4; D possibly corresponds to TRBD2 (5 bases). The V and J ends lost 5 bases and 0 bases respectively, with 12 bases between them. In germline, CDR1 is MRHNA, CDR2 SNTAGT. This CDR3 is 15 amino acids long. The CDR3 protein is CASSISGTSTDTQYF. Here the CDR3 DNA reads TGTGCCAGCAGTATCAGCGGAACTAGCACAGATACGCAGTATTTT.

The rearrangement uses TRBV15 and TRBJ2-5; 11 nucleotides match TRBD1. Per germline, CDR1 LNHNV and CDR2 YYDKDF (reference sequence). The CDR3 length is 15 residues. V dropped 3 bases and J dropped 1; count of bases not matched to a gene: 1. In DNA form, the CDR3 reads TGTGCCACCAGCAGGGACAGGGGGCCCCAAGAGACCCAGTACTTC. It specifies CATSRDRGPQETQYF.

The chain employs TRBV5-4 and TRBJ2-3; 14 bases align to TRBD2. The V segment lost 2 bases and the J segment 7 bases; nucleotides outside the gene matches: 9. This CDR3 spans 17 amino acids. In germline, CDR1 is SGHNT, CDR2 YYREEE (reference sequence). The CDR3 region is CASSFPGTSGSTNTQYF. In DNA, the CDR3 is TGTGCCAGCAGCTTCCCCGGGACTAGCGGGAGTACGAATACGCAGTATTTT.

This clone was detected only once. The chain uses TRBV2 and TRBJ2-5; TRBD2 agrees at 8 bases. The CDR3 has 15 amino acids. The V gene end was trimmed by 2 bases and the J gene end by 2 bases; junction bases not matched to a gene: 4. Germline CDR1 reads SNHLY; CDR2 reads FYNNEI. The CDR3 loop reads CASSELAGWQETQYF. The CDR3 region has the DNA TGTGCCAGCAGTGAATTAGCGGGATGGCAAGAGACCCAGTACTTC.

The rearrangement links TRBV4-1 to TRBJ2-2, with 13 bases identical to TRBD2. CDR1 and CDR2 (germline): MGHRA, YSYEKL. This CDR3 contains 18 residues. Unmatched junction bases numbered 9, after V lost 1 base and J lost 7 bases. CDR3 protein: CASSQVALAGGPDGELFF. The CDR3 region has the DNA TGCGCCAGCAGCCAAGTTGCACTAGCGGGGGGGCCTGACGGGGAGCTGTTTTTT.

The chain has TRBV5-4 and TRBJ2-5; possibly TRBD1 or TRBD2 for D (6 bases each). This CDR3 is built from 15 residues. The V end was cut by 5 bases, the J end by 1 base, with 15 bases between. Germline CDR1 and CDR2: SGHNT and YYREEE (reference sequence). CDR3 sequence reads: CASSEGGGSQETQYF. The CDR3 nucleotides are TGTGCCAGCAGTGAAGGAGGGGGAAGCCAAGAGACCCAGTACTTC.

The CDR3 reads CASSVGVRDRGQETQYF. The CDR3 DNA follows: TGTGCCAGCAGCGTAGGAGTCCGGGACAGGGGCCAAGAGACCCAGTACTTC. The V call is TRBV9, the J call TRBJ2-5, with 10 bases lining up with TRBD1. The CDR3 covers 17 residues. The V and J ends lost 0 bases and 1 base, in that order; junction bases with no gene match: 6. Germline-derived CDR1 and CDR2 are SGDLS and YYNGEE.

This clone was found once. The J gene is TRBJ2-3, the V gene TRBV6-5; TRBD2 matches at 13 bases. Germline-derived CDR1 and CDR2 are MNHEY and SVGAGI. V dropped 0 bases and J dropped 8; count of bases not matched to a gene: 2. This CDR3 spans 15 amino acids. The CDR3 DNA reads as TGTGCCAGCAGTTACTCCGGGACTAGCGGGGCTACGCAGTATTTT. This translates into CASSYSGTSGATQYF.